The clone carrying this TCR beta chain was seen more than once but under ten times. Its specificity is not known. CDR3 length equals 11 residues. Trimming shortened V by 4 bases and J by 6 bases, and 8 bases separated the two germline ends. Germline lookup yields CDR1 SQVTM and CDR2 ANQGSEA. A TCRbeta library incorporating unique molecular identifiers was prepared. TCRdb itself ran the PCR reads through MiXCR, one entry per CDR3 protein. The sample includes about 1,000,000 distinct CDR3 sequences, 25% to 30% of them seen just once. The data derive from a study of T-cell reconstitution after alpha-beta-depleted transplantation in children. Study-wide results and caveats: Reportedly, roughly two months post-transplant, alpha-beta T cells arose from several hundred expanded graft clones.

The receptor was derived from a boy in the first two years of life who had a stem cell transplant for SCID, so the T cells may come from the graft donor. The chain recombines TRBV29-1 with TRBJ2-3; D is unresolved. The specimen was PBMCs, mostly from graft donor cells, collected 360 days after TCRalphabeta/CD19-depleted stem cell transplant. The CDR3 nucleotides read TGCAGCGTTGCAGTGGTGGATACGCAGTATTTT. Encoded protein: CSVAVVDTQYF.